Each of the 18 T cell receptor beta chains below was sequenced from the same sample in a study of blood T cell repertoires in COVID-19. This table comes from immunoSEQ multiplex PCR, and its TCRdb copy is limited to in-frame clones, with some not included. Of nearly 200,000 clones in the sample, around four fifths are singletons; the top ten hold roughly 20%. Sequencing was carried out using peripheral blood. The receptors were sampled from a human donor in a cohort sampled during active COVID-19.

V is TRBV7-8 and J is TRBJ2-3; 11 nucleotides match TRBD2. There are 14 residues in the CDR3. Per the germline V gene, CDR1 is SGHVS and CDR2 is FQNEAQ. V lost 4 bases to trimming and J lost 4 bases; unmatched junction nucleotides: 1. CDR3 protein: CASSWGLAADTQYF. For the CDR3, the DNA is TGTGCCAGCAGCTGGGGACTAGCGGCAGATACGCAGTATTTT.

This chain connects TRBV5-1 to TRBJ1-5; 7 positions match TRBD1. The CDR3 consists of 15 residues. Unmatched junction bases numbered 5, after V lost 2 bases and J lost 3 bases. The germline gives CDR1 SGHRS, CDR2 YFSETQ. CDR3 DNA: TGCGCCAGCAGCTTTTGGGGACAGCCCAATCAGCCCCAGCATTTT. It is translated as CASSFWGQPNQPQHF.

This rearrangement joins TRBV2 to TRBJ1-4; a possible D gene is TRBD1 (5 bases). Germline V gives CDR1 SNHLY, CDR2 FYNNEI. V lost 7 bases and J lost 7, with 16 bases in between. This CDR3 is built from 14 residues. Here the CDR3 DNA reads TGTGCCAGCAACTCAGGGTTGCGGGGTGAAAAACTGTTTTTT. Amino acids: CASNSGLRGEKLFF.

The chain carries TRBV7-2 and TRBJ2-5, with 9 bases lining up with TRBD2. With 5 bases clipped from V and 4 bases from J, the junction kept 2 bases outside the gene matches. CDR1 is SGHTA and CDR2 is FQGNSA in the germline V gene. There are 13 residues in the CDR3. CDR3 loop: CASSVTSGETQYF. DNA of the CDR3: TGTGCCAGCAGCGTGACTAGCGGAGAGACCCAGTACTTC.

This chain joins TRBV19 and TRBJ1-2; D is ambiguous. V lost 7 bases to trimming and J lost 2 bases, with 11 bases between them. The germline CDR1 and CDR2 sequences are LNHDA and SQIVND (reference sequence). CDR3 length equals 13 residues. The CDR3 DNA follows: TGTGCCAGTAAGATGGCGGTGAACTATGGCTACACCTTC. Translated: CASKMAVNYGYTF.

This sequence joins TRBV9 and TRBJ1-3; no clear D gene. This CDR3 region has 12 residues. The germline V gene has CDR1 SGDLS and CDR2 YYNGEE. V dropped 3 bases and J dropped 4 bases, with 5 bases sitting between them. CDR3: CASSEQGNTIYF. The CDR3 DNA reads as TGTGCCAGCAGCGAACAGGGAAACACCATATATTTT.

The V and J genes are TRBV7-6 and TRBJ2-7; 9 nucleotides align to TRBD1. The germline V gene has CDR1 SGHVS and CDR2 FNYEAQ. The V and J ends lost 5 bases and 4 bases, in that order; junction bases with no gene match: 9. The CDR3 is 15 residues long. CDR3: CASSASGTGWYEQYF. In DNA, the CDR3 is TGTGCCAGCAGCGCATCCGGGACAGGGTGGTACGAGCAGTACTTC.

This chain links TRBV19 with TRBJ1-2; D might be TRBD1 (5 bases). V was shortened by 9 bases and J by 7 bases, with 12 bases between the two germline ends. Looked up from germline, CDR1 is LNHDA and CDR2 is SQIVND (reference sequence). This CDR3 comprises 11 residues. The CDR3 sequence: CASQGLVGYTF. In DNA, the CDR3 is TGTGCCAGCCAGGGTTTAGTTGGCTACACCTTC.

This clone occurred once. The chain combines TRBV5-1 with TRBJ1-2, with D possibly matching TRBD1 (6 bases). The CDR3 totals 12 residues. From germline, CDR1 is SGHRS and CDR2 YFSETQ. Trimming stripped 4 bases from V and 6 bases from J, with 10 bases between. The CDR3 here is CASSPGEHGYTF. DNA of the CDR3: TGCGCCAGCAGCCCAGGGGAGCATGGCTACACCTTC.

The rearrangement joins TRBV4-1 to TRBJ2-7; weak D call: TRBD1 (6 bases). The germline gives CDR1 MGHRA, CDR2 YSYEKL. CDR3 length equals 15 residues. V was shortened by 1 base and J by 0 bases, with 10 bases between the two germline ends. CDR3 loop: CASSQVIQGSYEQYF. For the CDR3, the DNA is TGCGCCAGCAGCCAAGTTATACAGGGCTCCTACGAGCAGTACTTC.

This clone appeared a single time. The chain combines TRBV9 with TRBJ1-1, with TRBD1 as a possible D gene (5 bases). The CDR3 length is 15 residues. Looked up from germline, CDR1 is SGDLS and CDR2 is YYNGEE. V was shortened by 1 base and J by 3 bases, with 13 bases between the two germline ends. CDR3 nucleotide sequence: TGTGCCAGCAGCGTATCAGGGAACGGGCACACTGAAGCTTTCTTT. Its translation: CASSVSGNGHTEAFF.

The rearrangement links TRBV11-1 to TRBJ1-2, with 8 bases that match TRBD1. CDR3 length: 13 residues. Germline V gene lookup returns CDR1 SGHAT and CDR2 FQDESV (reference sequence). J gave up 6 bases and V 5 bases, and 5 bases lay outside the gene matches. The CDR3 loop reads CASSPTGGHGYTF. The DNA for the CDR3 is TGTGCCAGCAGCCCAACAGGGGGGCATGGCTACACCTTC.

This clone was found once. V gene TRBV29-1 combines with J gene TRBJ2-5, with 8 bases aligning to TRBD1. The junction had 6 bases not matched to a gene; V was cut back by 7 bases and J by 5 bases. CDR1 is SQVTM and CDR2 is ANQGSEA in the germline V gene. The CDR3 runs 12 residues. The CDR3 DNA is TGCAGCGCCAGACAGGGGCGGGAGACCCAGTACTTC. Translated, it gives CSARQGRETQYF.

This clone has only a few counts. The chain has TRBV29-1 and TRBJ1-2; D is unclear. The CDR3 consists of 11 residues. The V gene's germline CDR1 is SQVTM and CDR2 ANQGSEA. Trimming removed 0 bases at V and 7 bases at J, with 6 bases between. The CDR3 reads CSVEEYSGYTF. The CDR3 region has the DNA TGCAGCGTTGAAGAGTACAGTGGCTACACCTTC.

The V and J genes are TRBV29-1 and TRBJ1-5; 7 bases align to TRBD1. After removal of 5 bases from V and 5 bases from J, the junction contained 9 bases not matched to a gene. This CDR3 is built from 14 residues. Per germline, CDR1 SQVTM and CDR2 ANQGSEA. CDR3: CSVQSTGIHQPQHF. DNA for the CDR3: TGCAGCGTTCAATCGACAGGGATCCATCAGCCCCAGCATTTT. Together with reference TRBV29-1 and TRBJ1-5, the CDR3 gives the full variable domain: SAVISQKPSRDICQRGTSLTIQCQVDSQVTMMFWYRQQPGQSLTLIATANQGSEATYESGFVIDKFPISRPNLTFSTLTVSNMSPEDSSIYLCSVQSTGIHQPQHFGDGTRLSIL.

The gene calls are TRBV11-3 and TRBJ2-7; the match to TRBD2 covers 12 bases. Germline CDR1 is SGHNT and CDR2 is YENEEA. V gave up 3 bases and J gave up 7 bases; unmatched junction bases: 4. This CDR3 contains 14 residues. CDR3 loop: CASSFGGTSGEQYF. The CDR3 DNA reads as TGTGCCAGCAGCTTCGGGGGGACTAGCGGGGAGCAGTACTTC.

The rearrangement joins TRBV6-4 to TRBJ2-1; 9 nucleotides align to TRBD1. V lost 6 bases to trimming and J lost 7 bases; unmatched junction nucleotides: 1. Germline V lookup: CDR1 MRHNA, CDR2 SNTAGT. This CDR3 region has 12 residues. In DNA, the CDR3 is TGTGCCAGCAGGGGGACAGGGAATGAGCAGTTCTTC. It translates to CASRGTGNEQFF.

This clone was observed at least ten times. The chain joins TRBV2 to TRBJ1-3; 8 nucleotides align to TRBD1. Germline CDR1 and CDR2: SNHLY and FYNNEI. The CDR3 consists of 14 residues. V was pared by 7 bases and J by 1 base, with 3 bases of the junction left unmatched. The CDR3 DNA is TGTGCCAGCATGGGACAGGCTTCTGGAAACACCATATATTTT. Its protein product is CASMGQASGNTIYF.